This TCR beta chain was captured in a study of PD-1 blockade in classical Hodgkin lymphoma. Clones were read by immunoSEQ multiplex PCR, and TCRdb kept only the in-frame ones, dropping some. The sample consists of roughly 26,000 clones, around 86% of them appearing once. The germline V and J ends were trimmed by 11 bases and 4 bases, with 14 bases remaining between them. In germline, CDR1 is ENHRY, CDR2 SYGVKD. CDR3 length equals 12 residues. Every patient was affected by relapse after autologous stem cell transplantation, while exposure to brentuximab vedotin was not uniform. The chain uses TRBV10-3 and TRBJ1-1, with D tentatively TRBD1 (6 bases). This specimen was peripheral blood mononuclear cells (PBMCs), taken at baseline. This TCR derives from a human donor with classical Hodgkin lymphoma. The CDR3 nucleotides read TGTGCCGTACTAGGGGGGGCCACTGAAGCTTTCTTT. This encodes CAVLGGATEAFF.